The clone carrying this TCR beta chain has at least ten counts. Its antigen is as yet unknown. The entry originates in a study of read filtering for tumor transcriptome and immune sequencing. Study background: Roughly 8 patients were R-ISS I, roughly 15 were R-ISS II, 6 or 7 were R-ISS III. The study's findings and limits: Around 82% of IR-seq clonotypes had a single read, yet these held about 3.5% of reads. The sorted CD138-negative fraction was a mixed bone marrow immune population, not purified T cells.

Molecular barcoded adaptors covering alpha/delta and beta/gamma chains were used on 400 ng RNA. In TCRdb, the reads were re-called with MiXCR into one record per CDR3 protein. The repertoire consists of some 38,000 distinct CDR3 sequences, with about 10% occurring once and the leading ten covering 30% to 45%. The CDR3 is made up of 14 amino acids. J lost 4 bases, V lost 4 bases, and 1 base had no gene match. Germline V gene lookup returns CDR1 SGHVS and CDR2 FNYEAQ. The genes are TRBV7-6 and TRBJ2-1; TRBD1 aligns across 10 bases. Material: a population of CD138-negative cells sorted from bone marrow. The clonotype was recovered from a donor aged 40 or over with multiple myeloma. The CDR3 coding sequence is TGTGCCAGCAGCTCGGGACAGGGGTACAATGAGCAGTTCTTC. Translated, it gives CASSSGQGYNEQFF.